A selection of T cell receptor beta chains follows, all from one sample in a study of T cell repertoires in cytomegalovirus infection. From the reads, TCRdb called clonotypes with MiXCR, one entry per CDR3 protein. Seen here are about 98,000 distinct CDR3 sequences, 16% observed once, and the top ten hold approximately 7.9%. The sequenced sample consisted of PBMCs. Receptors were obtained from a human donor in good health (CMV status not recorded). Some clones in this sample may be carry-over from other donors' samples. CDR3s include the opening cysteine and the closing phenylalanine or tryptophan. A D gene is named only where the DNA matches it firmly. The size field is filled for only some rows; it gives once, few, many or a size class.

clone_size,d_call,v_call,j_call,cdr3_aa,cdr3_nt
many,.,TRBV7-2,TRBJ2-5,CASSSDLYQETQYF,TGTGCCAGCAGCTCCGACTTGTACCAAGAGACCCAGTACTTC
.,TRBD2,TRBV20-1,TRBJ2-5,CSAILSGTTSQETQYF,TGCAGTGCTATACTTAGCGGGACTACCTCACAAGAGACCCAGTACTTC
.,.,TRBV2,TRBJ2-7,CASSSPYEQYF,TGTGCCAGCAGTTCCCCCTACGAGCAGTACTTC
many,.,TRBV7-2,TRBJ2-1,CASSFPPAHRAGSYNEQFF,TGTGCCAGCAGTTTCCCTCCGGCGCACAGGGCGGGCTCCTACAATGAGCAGTTCTTC
.,.,TRBV30,TRBJ1-6,CAWSADPRNSPLHF,TGTGCCTGGAGCGCCGACCCCAGGAATTCACCCCTCCACTTT
.,.,TRBV12-3/TRBV12-4,TRBJ2-1,CASSLEGTIINEEQFF,TGTGCCAGCAGTTTAGAGGGGACAATAATAAATGAGGAGCAGTTCTTC
many,TRBD1,TRBV19,TRBJ2-1,CASSIDGWDRSYNEQFF,TGTGCCAGTAGTATAGATGGATGGGACAGGTCGTACAATGAGCAGTTCTTC
.,TRBD2,TRBV7-3,TRBJ2-1,CASSSGLAAYNVQFF,TGTGCCAGCAGCTCGGGACTAGCGGCGTACAATGTGCAGTTCTTC
many,.,TRBV7-2,TRBJ1-5,CASSFSSQNNQPQHF,TGTGCCAGCAGCTTCTCTTCACAGAACAATCAGCCCCAGCATTTT
.,.,TRBV6-2/TRBV6-3,TRBJ2-7,CASSYRQHYEQYF,TGTGCCAGCAGTTACCGACAGCACTACGAGCAGTACTTC
.,.,TRBV20-1,TRBJ1-6,CSARGGRSSYNSPLHF,TGCAGTGCTCGGGGAGGCCGAAGCTCCTATAATTCACCCCTCCACTTT
few,TRBD2,TRBV6-2/TRBV6-3,TRBJ2-1,CASLTSGNNEQFF,TGTGCCAGCCTGACTAGCGGGAACAATGAGCAGTTCTTC
.,.,TRBV7-9,TRBJ2-2,CASSFGHTGELFF,TGTGCCAGCAGCTTCGGACACACCGGGGAGCTGTTTTTT
.,.,TRBV20-1,TRBJ2-5,CSAGVGRQETQYF,TGCAGTGCGGGGGTAGGGCGACAAGAGACCCAGTACTTC
many,.,TRBV7-2,TRBJ2-5,CASSLVRAETQYF,TGTGCCAGCAGCTTAGTACGAGCAGAGACCCAGTACTTC
.,.,TRBV10-3,TRBJ2-7,CAISGGPGYEQYF,TGTGCCATCAGTGGGGGGCCCGGCTACGAGCAGTACTTC
.,TRBD2,TRBV7-3,TRBJ2-5,CASRASGEETQYF,TGTGCCAGCAGGGCTAGCGGGGAGGAGACCCAGTACTTC
many,.,TRBV7-6,TRBJ2-2,CASSNDLNTGELFF,TGTGCCAGCAGTAACGACCTCAACACCGGGGAGCTGTTTTTT
.,.,TRBV6-2/TRBV6-3,TRBJ2-3,CASSPTGRDTQYF,TGTGCCAGCAGCCCAACAGGGCGAGATACGCAGTATTTT
many,TRBD1,TRBV7-2,TRBJ1-1,CASSAAGTGVGTEAFF,TGTGCCAGCAGCGCAGCCGGGACAGGGGTGGGAACTGAAGCTTTCTTT
many,.,TRBV7-8,TRBJ1-6,CASSDVRRRDSPLHF,TGTGCCAGCAGCGACGTACGGAGAAGGGATTCACCCCTCCACTTT
medium-sized,TRBD1,TRBV11-3,TRBJ2-7,CASSPTGVYEQYF,TGTGCCAGCAGCCCGACAGGGGTCTACGAGCAGTACTTC
many,.,TRBV12-3/TRBV12-4,TRBJ1-1,CASSPGGRSNTEAFF,TGTGCCAGCAGCCCTGGGGGTAGGTCGAACACTGAAGCTTTCTTT
many,.,TRBV7-2,TRBJ1-5,CASSLAGGQPQHF,TGTGCCAGCAGCTTAGCGGGGGGTCAGCCCCAGCATTTT
.,TRBD1,TRBV2,TRBJ1-2,CASSAIRDRAFGYTF,TGTGCCAGCAGTGCAATTCGAGACAGGGCATTCGGCTACACCTTC
many,TRBD1,TRBV7-2,TRBJ2-4,CASSSPGTGFWNIQYF,TGTGCCAGCAGCTCCCCCGGGACAGGATTTTGGAACATTCAGTACTTC
few,.,TRBV10-3,TRBJ1-6,CAISDRGYSPLHF,TGTGCCATCAGTGACAGGGGATATTCACCCCTCCACTTT
.,.,TRBV4-1,TRBJ1-1,CASSRGPLNTEAFF,TGCGCCAGCAGCAGGGGACCCCTGAACACTGAAGCTTTCTTT
.,.,TRBV11-2,TRBJ1-5,CASSRDTNQPQHF,TGTGCCAGCAGTCGGGACACGAATCAGCCCCAGCATTTT
few,.,TRBV2,TRBJ2-6,CASIGSSGANVLTF,TGTGCCAGCATCGGAAGCTCTGGGGCCAACGTCCTGACTTTC
.,TRBD1,TRBV2,TRBJ1-1,CASIPDRGGNTEAFF,TGTGCCAGCATTCCGGACAGGGGGGGCAACACTGAAGCTTTCTTT
few,TRBD2,TRBV7-9,TRBJ2-1,CASSFSSGGAYNEQFF,TGTGCCAGCAGCTTTTCTAGCGGGGGGGCTTACAATGAGCAGTTCTTC